The T cell receptor (beta chain) described here comes from a study of T cell responses to AZD1222 COVID-19 vaccine listed by TCRdb under 2021. With regard to the full study: AZD1222 recipients whose second dose came at about 4 weeks and those whose second dose came at about 12 weeks were combined into one group, since spike-specific TCR depth and breadth did not differ between the two schedules. A total of around 240 trial participants underwent TCR sequencing, of whom about 210 received two doses of AZD1222 and some 25 received two doses of the MenACWY control vaccine. Trial participants were enrolled by age into subgroups of 18-55, 56-69 and 70-plus years, and 148, 28 and 57 TCR-sequenced participants, respectively, were included in these subgroups. Findings and caveats that apply to the study as a whole: Reportedly, close to half of the unique spike-specific TCRs recognized epitopes lying outside the regions that are mutated in the B.1.351 and B.1.1.7 variants. Because no day 14 peak-response samples were available, the repertoires could be characterized only after the peak T cell response. A significant rise in spike-specific TCR breadth and depth was observed after two AZD1222 doses relative to day 0 and relative to MenACWY recipients. In the small 56-69-year group, the increase in depth fell short of significance, most likely because of low power. Most participants were white British and females outnumbered males, and the authors suggested that clonal diversity may have been underestimated. The vaccine-associated CD4 TCRs covered the entire spike protein, and the dominant responses fell in regions 160-218 and 743-854. Conclusions about previously exposed vaccinees are limited, since just five or six AZD1222 recipients were seropositive for SARS-CoV-2 at baseline.

On this clone: Its antigen is still unknown. Per-base quality was not reported, and no clone a single base away is much larger than it.

Including the terminal cysteine and phenylalanine, the CDR3 comprises 16 residues. Here the CDR3 DNA is all that survives: 48 bases in frame from base 1. V has 1 base trimmed and J has 5 bases trimmed; junction bases matching no gene number 6. CDR1 and CDR2 were assigned from the germline V gene as LGHNT and FRNRAP. The CDR3 regions of human TCRbeta chains were analyzed by immunosequencing. The paper's processing steps were these. Repertoire TCRs were checked for matches against a reference library of SARS-CoV-2-specific TCRs that had been generated using the MIRA antigen-specificity platform. Breadth was defined as the fraction of unique TCRs that were SARS-CoV-2-associated. Depth was defined as the fraction of total T cells that were SARS-CoV-2-associated. Using the MIRA data, each spike-specific TCR was assigned both to the spike region to which the TCR was reactive and to a CD4 or CD8 class. Log10-transformed breadth and depth values were compared by one-way ANOVA with Sidak's multiple comparisons tests. TCRdb limited this immuneACCESS table to in-frame rearrangements with V and J called. A share of clones is missing; checked studies link under half to unresolved V genes, and the rest is unexplained. Clone size and V and J calls were adopted from that table, with D and trimming inferred from the DNA. The sample profile shows more than 100,000 clones; approximately 86% of them were found once. The top ten clones comprise roughly 1.5% of the sample.

This specimen's time point label, interpreted: baseline before first vaccination. Vaccinee samples were obtained from the UK trials COV001 and COV002, which included a single-blind randomized controlled phase 2/3 trial of AZD1222 (ChAdOx1 nCoV-19) in healthy adults. Trial participant PBMC samples were collected at day 0 and day 28 after the second dose for TCRbeta chain sequencing. The starting material was peripheral blood, obtained on day 0 of AZD1222 vaccination. In this chain, TRBV12-5 is recombined with TRBJ2-2, and TRBD1 aligns with 8 junction nucleotides. The clonotype was recovered from an adult in good health. The sequenced DNA is TGTGCTAGTGGTTTGGGACAGGGGATTGGGACCGGGGAGCTGTTTTTT. This encodes CASGLGQGIGTGELFF.